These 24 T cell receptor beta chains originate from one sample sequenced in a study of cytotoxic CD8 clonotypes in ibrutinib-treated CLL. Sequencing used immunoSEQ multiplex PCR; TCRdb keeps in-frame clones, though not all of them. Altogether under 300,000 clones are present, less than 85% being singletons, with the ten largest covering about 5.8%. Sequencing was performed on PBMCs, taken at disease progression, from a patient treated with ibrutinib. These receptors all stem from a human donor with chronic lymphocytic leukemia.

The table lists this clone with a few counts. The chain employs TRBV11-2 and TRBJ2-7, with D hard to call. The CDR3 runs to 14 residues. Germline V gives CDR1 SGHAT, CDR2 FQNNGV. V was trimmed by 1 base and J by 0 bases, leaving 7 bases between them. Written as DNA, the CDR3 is TGTGCCAGCAGCTTAGGCGCTGTCTCCTACGAGCAGTACTTC. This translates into CASSLGAVSYEQYF.

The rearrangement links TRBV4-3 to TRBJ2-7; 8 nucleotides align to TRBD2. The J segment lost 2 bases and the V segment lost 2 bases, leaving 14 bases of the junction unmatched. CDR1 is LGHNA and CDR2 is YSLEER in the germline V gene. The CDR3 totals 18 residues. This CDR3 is CASSQQRGTSLGTYEQYF. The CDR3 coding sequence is TGCGCCAGCAGCCAACAAAGGGGGACTAGTTTAGGGACCTACGAGCAGTACTTC.

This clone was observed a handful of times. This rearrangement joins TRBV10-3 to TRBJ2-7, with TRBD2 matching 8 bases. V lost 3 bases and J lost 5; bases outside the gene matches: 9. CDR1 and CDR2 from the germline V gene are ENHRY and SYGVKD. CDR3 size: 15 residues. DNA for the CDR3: TGTGCCATCAGTGATCCAGCGGGAGCCGTAAACGAGCAGTACTTC. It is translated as CAISDPAGAVNEQYF.

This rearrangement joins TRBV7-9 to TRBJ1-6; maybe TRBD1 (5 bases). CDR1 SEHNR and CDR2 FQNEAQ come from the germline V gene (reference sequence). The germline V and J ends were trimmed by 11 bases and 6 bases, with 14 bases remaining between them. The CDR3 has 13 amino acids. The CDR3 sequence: CASREKTNSPLHF. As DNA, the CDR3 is TGTGCCTCCAGGGAAAAGACTAATTCACCCCTCCACTTT.

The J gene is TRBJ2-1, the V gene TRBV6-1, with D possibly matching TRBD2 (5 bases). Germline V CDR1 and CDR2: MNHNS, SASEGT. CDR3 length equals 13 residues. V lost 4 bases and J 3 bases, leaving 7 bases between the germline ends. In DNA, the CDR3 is TGTGCCAGCAGTGCCCGGGACTACAATGAGCAGTTCTTC. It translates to CASSARDYNEQFF.

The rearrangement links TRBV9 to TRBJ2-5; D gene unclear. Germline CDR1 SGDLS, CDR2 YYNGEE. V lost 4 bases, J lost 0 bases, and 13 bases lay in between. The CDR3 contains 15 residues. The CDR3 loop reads CASSSTRTYQETQYF. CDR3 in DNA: TGTGCCAGCAGCAGTACCCGTACATACCAAGAGACCCAGTACTTC.

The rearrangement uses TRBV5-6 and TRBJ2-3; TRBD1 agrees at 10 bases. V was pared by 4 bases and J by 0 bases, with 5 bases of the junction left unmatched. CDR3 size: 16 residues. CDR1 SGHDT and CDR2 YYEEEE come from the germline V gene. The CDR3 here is CASSPTGGYSTDTQYF. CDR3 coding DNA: TGTGCCAGCAGCCCGACAGGGGGCTATAGCACAGATACGCAGTATTTT.

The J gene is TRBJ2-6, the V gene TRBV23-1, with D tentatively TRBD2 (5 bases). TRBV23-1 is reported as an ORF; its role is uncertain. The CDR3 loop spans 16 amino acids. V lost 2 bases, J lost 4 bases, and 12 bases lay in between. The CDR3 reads CASSQPLETGANVLTF. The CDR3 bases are TGCGCCAGCAGTCAACCACTAGAAACCGGGGCCAACGTCCTGACTTTC.

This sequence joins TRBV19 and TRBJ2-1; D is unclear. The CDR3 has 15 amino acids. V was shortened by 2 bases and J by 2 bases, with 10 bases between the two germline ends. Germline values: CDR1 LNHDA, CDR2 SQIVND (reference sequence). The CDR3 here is CASSISGPTYNEQFF. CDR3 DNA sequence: TGTGCCAGTAGTATATCGGGTCCCACCTACAATGAGCAGTTCTTC.

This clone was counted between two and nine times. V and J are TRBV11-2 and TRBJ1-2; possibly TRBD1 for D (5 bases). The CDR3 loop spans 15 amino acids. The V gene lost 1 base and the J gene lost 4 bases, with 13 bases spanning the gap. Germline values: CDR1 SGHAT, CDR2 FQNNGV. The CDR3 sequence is CASSLGGHGGYGYTF. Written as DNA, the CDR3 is TGTGCCAGCAGCTTAGGGGGCCACGGGGGCTATGGCTACACCTTC.

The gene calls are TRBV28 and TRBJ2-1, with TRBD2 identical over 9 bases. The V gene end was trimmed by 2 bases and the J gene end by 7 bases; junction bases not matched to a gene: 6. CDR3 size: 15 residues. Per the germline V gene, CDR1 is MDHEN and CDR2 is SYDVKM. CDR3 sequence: CASSLLAGLRNEQFF. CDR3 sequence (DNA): TGTGCCAGCAGTTTACTAGCGGGATTACGGAATGAGCAGTTCTTC.

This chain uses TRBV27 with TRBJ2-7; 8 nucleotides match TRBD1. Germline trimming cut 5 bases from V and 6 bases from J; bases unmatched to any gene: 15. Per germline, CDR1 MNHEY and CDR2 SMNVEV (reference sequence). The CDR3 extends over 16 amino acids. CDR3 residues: CASSPIGTGGRGEQYF. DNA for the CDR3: TGTGCCAGCAGTCCCATCGGGACAGGAGGACGAGGCGAGCAGTACTTC.

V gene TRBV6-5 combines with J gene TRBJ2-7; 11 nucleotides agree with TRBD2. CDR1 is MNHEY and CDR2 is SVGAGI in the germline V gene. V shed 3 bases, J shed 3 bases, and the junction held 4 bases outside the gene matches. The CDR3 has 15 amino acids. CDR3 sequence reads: CASSYFGTSGYEQYF. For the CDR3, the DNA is TGTGCCAGCAGTTATTTCGGGACTAGCGGCTACGAGCAGTACTTC.

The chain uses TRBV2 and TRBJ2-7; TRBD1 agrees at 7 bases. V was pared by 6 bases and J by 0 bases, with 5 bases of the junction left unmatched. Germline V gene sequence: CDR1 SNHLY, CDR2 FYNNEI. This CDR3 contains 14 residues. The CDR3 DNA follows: TGTGCCAGCAGCGTTTACAGGGGCTCCTACGAGCAGTACTTC. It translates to CASSVYRGSYEQYF. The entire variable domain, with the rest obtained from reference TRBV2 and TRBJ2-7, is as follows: EPEVTQTPSHQVTQMGQEVILRCVPISNHLYFYWYRQILGQKVEFLVSFYNNEISEKSEIFDDQFSVERPDGSNFTLKIRSTKLEDSAMYFCASSVYRGSYEQYFGPGTRLTVT.

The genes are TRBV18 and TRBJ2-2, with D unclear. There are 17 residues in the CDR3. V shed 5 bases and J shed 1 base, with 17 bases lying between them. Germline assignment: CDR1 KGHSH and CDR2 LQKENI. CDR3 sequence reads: CASSSERGGWNTGELFF. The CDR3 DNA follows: TGTGCCAGCTCATCGGAAAGAGGTGGCTGGAACACCGGGGAGCTGTTTTTT.

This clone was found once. CDR3 nucleotide sequence: TGTGCCAGTAGTATAGGGGGGACACTCAACACTGAAGCTTTCTTT. The encoded protein is CASSIGGTLNTEAFF. The rearrangement uses TRBV19 and TRBJ1-1; a possible D gene is TRBD1 (6 bases). V was shortened by 1 base and J by 2 bases, with 11 bases between the two germline ends. This CDR3 region has 15 residues. Germline assignment: CDR1 LNHDA and CDR2 SQIVND (reference sequence). The whole variable domain, filled in from reference TRBV19 and TRBJ1-1, reads DGGITQSPKYLFRKEGQNVTLSCEQNLNHDAMYWYRQDPGQGLRLIYYSQIVNDFQKGDIAEGYSVSREKKESFPLTVTSAQKNPTAFYLCASSIGGTLNTEAFFGQGTRLTVV.

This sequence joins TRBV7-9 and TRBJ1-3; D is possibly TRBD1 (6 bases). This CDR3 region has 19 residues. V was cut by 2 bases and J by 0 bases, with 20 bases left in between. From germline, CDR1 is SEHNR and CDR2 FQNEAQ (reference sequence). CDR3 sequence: CASSLLGFGQTFSGNTIYF. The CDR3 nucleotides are TGTGCCAGCAGCTTATTAGGTTTTGGACAGACCTTCTCTGGAAACACCATATATTTT.

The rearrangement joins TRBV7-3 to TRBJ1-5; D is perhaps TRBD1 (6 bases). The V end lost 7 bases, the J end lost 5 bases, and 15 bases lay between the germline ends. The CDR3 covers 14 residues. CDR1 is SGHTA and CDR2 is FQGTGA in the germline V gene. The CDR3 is CASNPATGHQPQHF. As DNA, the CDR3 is TGTGCCAGCAACCCCGCAACAGGGCATCAGCCCCAGCATTTT.

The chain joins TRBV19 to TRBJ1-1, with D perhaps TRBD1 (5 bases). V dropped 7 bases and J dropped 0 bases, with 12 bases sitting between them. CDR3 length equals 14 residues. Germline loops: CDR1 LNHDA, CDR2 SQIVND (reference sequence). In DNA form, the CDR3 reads TGTGCCAGTACTACCCCAGGGATGAACACTGAAGCTTTCTTT. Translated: CASTTPGMNTEAFF. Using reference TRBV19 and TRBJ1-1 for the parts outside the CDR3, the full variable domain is DGGITQSPKYLFRKEGQNVTLSCEQNLNHDAMYWYRQDPGQGLRLIYYSQIVNDFQKGDIAEGYSVSREKKESFPLTVTSAQKNPTAFYLCASTTPGMNTEAFFGQGTRLTVV.

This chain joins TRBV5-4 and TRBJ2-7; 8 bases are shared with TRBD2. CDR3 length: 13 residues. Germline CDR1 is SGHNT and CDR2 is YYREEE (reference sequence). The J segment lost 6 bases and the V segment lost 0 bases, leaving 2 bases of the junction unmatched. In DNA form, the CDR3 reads TGTGCCAGCAGCTTGGCGGGGGGGGTCGAGCAGTACTTC. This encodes CASSLAGGVEQYF.

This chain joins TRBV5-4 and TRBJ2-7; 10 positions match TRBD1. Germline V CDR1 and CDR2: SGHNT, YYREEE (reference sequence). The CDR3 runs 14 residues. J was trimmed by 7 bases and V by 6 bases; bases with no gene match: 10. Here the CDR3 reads CASTGTGVLGEQYF. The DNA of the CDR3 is TGTGCCAGCACCGGGACAGGGGTTTTGGGAGAGCAGTACTTC. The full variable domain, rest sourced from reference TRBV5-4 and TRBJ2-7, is ETGVTQSPTHLIKTRGQQVTLRCSSQSGHNTVSWYQQALGQGPQFIFQYYREEENGRGNFPPRFSGLQFPNYSSELNVNALELDDSALYLCASTGTGVLGEQYFGPGTRLTVT.

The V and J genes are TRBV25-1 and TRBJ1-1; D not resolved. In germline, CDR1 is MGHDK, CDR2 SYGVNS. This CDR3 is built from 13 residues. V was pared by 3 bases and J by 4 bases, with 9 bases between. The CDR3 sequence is CASSDPGSTEAFF. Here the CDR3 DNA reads TGTGCCAGCAGTGATCCGGGAAGCACTGAAGCTTTCTTT.

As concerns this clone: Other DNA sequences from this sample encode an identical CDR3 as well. The CDR3 coding sequence is TGCGCCAGCAGCTTGGATCGAGTGTCCTACAATGAGCAGTTCTTC. Translation: CASSLDRVSYNEQFF. The chain joins TRBV5-1 to TRBJ2-1; D remains ambiguous. CDR1 is SGHRS and CDR2 is YFSETQ in the germline V gene. V dropped 0 bases and J dropped 1 base, with 8 bases sitting between them. The length of the CDR3 is 15 residues.

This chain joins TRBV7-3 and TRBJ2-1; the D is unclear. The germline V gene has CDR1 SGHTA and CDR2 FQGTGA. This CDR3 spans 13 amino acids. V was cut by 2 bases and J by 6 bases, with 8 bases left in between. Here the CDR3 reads CASSLGGSNEQFF. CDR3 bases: TGTGCCAGCAGCTTAGGCGGTTCCAATGAGCAGTTCTTC.